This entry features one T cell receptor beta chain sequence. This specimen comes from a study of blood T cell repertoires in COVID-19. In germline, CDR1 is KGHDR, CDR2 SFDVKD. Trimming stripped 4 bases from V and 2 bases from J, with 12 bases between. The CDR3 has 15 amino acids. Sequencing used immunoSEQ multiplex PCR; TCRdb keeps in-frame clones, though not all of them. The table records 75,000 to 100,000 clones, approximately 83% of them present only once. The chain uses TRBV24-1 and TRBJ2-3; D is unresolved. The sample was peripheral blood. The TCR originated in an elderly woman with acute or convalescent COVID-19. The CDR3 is CATSDFGGPTDTQYF. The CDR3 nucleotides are TGTGCCACCAGTGACTTCGGCGGCCCCACAGATACGCAGTATTTT.